This TCR beta chain comes out of a study of cytomegalovirus exposure and HLA in healthy donors. Study information: The 120 validation repertoires matched the roughly 670 first-cohort repertoires in platform, a later analysis reported.

Only in-frame clones appear in the TCRdb table, and some are missing; sequencing was by immunoSEQ multiplex PCR. The table shows over 120,000 clones, with 85% to 95% occurring only once. The germline CDR1 and CDR2 sequences are SGHRS and YFSETQ. This CDR3 spans 16 amino acids. With 5 bases removed from V and 6 bases from J, the gap between germline ends came to 22 bases. The donors were part of the validation cohort, which consisted of some 120 subjects and was separate from the first cohort of 600 to 850 subjects. The chain is built from TRBV5-1 and TRBJ2-3, with D possibly being TRBD2 (5 bases). Sample: PBMCs. The receptor was derived from a man between 18 and 29 years old in good health and CMV-seropositive. CDR3 protein: CASSRMSQGSTDTQYF. In nucleotides, the CDR3 is TGCGCCAGCAGTCGAATGTCTCAAGGGAGTACGGATACGCAGTATTTT.